These 18 T cell receptor beta chains share one sample of origin, sequenced in a study of vaccination and CD4 T cells after COVID-19. Once obtained from cultured CD4+ T cells, the DNA was sequenced using the Oncomine TCR Beta short-read assay. TCRdb re-analysed the PCR reads in MiXCR, keeping a single row per CDR3 protein. The sample yields approximately 14,000 distinct CDR3 sequences, around 69% seen once. The treatment was: roughly 10-day PBMC culture with coronavirus spike peptide pools or control peptides (ViraFEST assay). Their target antigens are unknown. The source material was CD4+ T cells from blood, cultured in vitro. These receptors were taken from a human donor who had recovered from COVID-19.

The V gene is TRBV6-5, the J gene TRBJ1-5; D might be TRBD1 (6 bases). Deletions cut 4 bases from V and 6 bases from J, with 13 bases between. CDR1 and CDR2 from the germline V gene are MNHEY and SVGAGI. The CDR3 has 14 residues. This CDR3 is CASSFLGGGQPQHF. The CDR3 DNA is TGTGCCAGCAGTTTCCTGGGGGGCGGTCAGCCCCAGCATTTT.

J is TRBJ1-2 and V is TRBV6-2 or TRBV6-3; 7 bases align to TRBD1. The CDR3 is 18 amino acids. CDR1 is MNHEY and CDR2 is SVGEGT in the germline V gene. Trimming at V came to 6 bases and at J to 1 base, leaving 17 bases not matched to a gene. The CDR3, as DNA: TGTGCCAGCAGGTCGGTCAACTCCGGGACAGAGTATAACTATGGCTACACCTTC. This encodes CASRSVNSGTEYNYGYTF.

The V and J genes are TRBV18 and TRBJ1-2; the D is unclear. Germline CDR1 reads KGHSH; CDR2 reads LQKENI. The CDR3 has 15 amino acids. The V and J ends lost 3 bases and 0 bases respectively, with 11 bases between them. The CDR3, as DNA: TGTGCCAGCTCACCCATGGACGGAGCTAACTATGGCTACACCTTC. It encodes CASSPMDGANYGYTF.

V usage is TRBV12-3 or TRBV12-4 and J usage is TRBJ1-1; D gene ambiguous. The CDR3 totals 13 residues. V dropped 3 bases and J dropped 3 bases, with 8 bases sitting between them. CDR3 protein: CASSLAIYTEAFF. CDR3 in DNA: TGTGCCAGCAGTTTGGCCATCTACACTGAAGCTTTCTTT.

The chain recombines TRBV5-4 with TRBJ2-3; 7 nucleotides line up with TRBD1. V dropped 7 bases and J dropped 8; count of bases not matched to a gene: 16. The CDR3 consists of 15 residues. Germline V gene data show CDR1 as SGHNT and CDR2 as YYREEE (reference sequence). The CDR3 loop is CASRLTGAAMGTQYF. The CDR3, as DNA: TGTGCCAGCCGCCTCACAGGGGCCGCGATGGGTACGCAGTATTTT. The entire variable domain, with the rest obtained from reference TRBV5-4 and TRBJ2-3, is as follows: ETGVTQSPTHLIKTRGQQVTLRCSSQSGHNTVSWYQQALGQGPQFIFQYYREEENGRGNFPPRFSGLQFPNYSSELNVNALELDDSALYLCASRLTGAAMGTQYFGPGTRLTVL.

The rearrangement uses TRBV28 and TRBJ1-6; D is ambiguous. V shed 2 bases and J shed 9 bases, with 2 bases lying between them. The germline gives CDR1 MDHEN, CDR2 SYDVKM. This CDR3 spans 11 amino acids. The CDR3 DNA reads TGTGCCAGCAGTTTAACTTCACCCCTCCACTTT. It yields the protein CASSLTSPLHF.

The CDR3 sequence is CASSQERDASSYNEQFF. CDR3 nucleotides: TGCGCCAGCAGCCAAGAGAGGGATGCTAGCTCCTACAATGAGCAGTTCTTC. The J gene is TRBJ2-1, the V gene TRBV4-1; a weak D match, TRBD2 (5 bases). Germline assignment: CDR1 MGHRA and CDR2 YSYEKL. V lost 0 bases to trimming and J lost 0 bases, with 12 bases between them. The CDR3 totals 17 residues.

The chain joins TRBV7-9 to TRBJ2-4; D not resolved. CDR1 and CDR2 (germline): SEHNR, FQNEAQ (reference sequence). Trimming left V 1 base short and J 0 bases short, with 7 bases between. The CDR3 length is 15 residues. As DNA, the CDR3 is TGTGCCAGCAGCTTAGACACCTTAGCCAAAAACATTCAGTACTTC. Translation gives CASSLDTLAKNIQYF.

This chain connects TRBV20-1 to TRBJ2-2, with no clear D. Trimming left V 2 bases short and J 0 bases short, with 7 bases between. Germline V gives CDR1 DFQATT, CDR2 SNEGSKA (reference sequence). The CDR3 has 14 amino acids. The CDR3 sequence is CSARIPANTGELFF. The CDR3 coding sequence is TGCAGTGCTAGAATTCCGGCGAACACCGGGGAGCTGTTTTTT.

This clonotype was observed a handful of times. V and J are TRBV20-1 and TRBJ1-1; no reliable D call. V lost 3 bases, J lost 5 bases, and 7 bases lay in between. Germline-derived CDR1 and CDR2 are DFQATT and SNEGSKA (reference sequence). This CDR3 has 11 amino acids. CDR3 sequence (DNA): TGCAGTGCTAGGGACTTGACTGAAGCTTTCTTT. Translated: CSARDLTEAFF.

The sample holds one count of this clonotype. J is TRBJ2-1 and V is TRBV11-2; 13 nucleotides agree with TRBD2. CDR3 length: 17 residues. The V gene's germline CDR1 is SGHAT and CDR2 FQNNGV. With 4 bases clipped from V and 7 bases from J, the junction kept 10 bases outside the gene matches. The CDR3 loop is CASSWDRLAGGGNEQFF. The CDR3 DNA is TGTGCCAGCAGCTGGGACAGACTAGCGGGAGGCGGAAATGAGCAGTTCTTC.

The chain joins TRBV2 to TRBJ2-3; D not certain. The CDR3 has 15 amino acids. The V end was cut by 4 bases, the J end by 0 bases, with 11 bases between. Per germline, CDR1 SNHLY and CDR2 FYNNEI. In DNA, the CDR3 is TGTGCCAGCAGTGGTGGAACGGGTAGCACAGATACGCAGTATTTT. Its protein product is CASSGGTGSTDTQYF.

The chain combines TRBV5-1 with TRBJ1-5; 9 bases fit TRBD1. Per the germline V gene, CDR1 is SGHRS and CDR2 is YFSETQ. The junction had 8 bases not matched to a gene; V was cut back by 4 bases and J by 0 bases. The CDR3 consists of 17 residues. Here the CDR3 DNA reads TGCGCCAGCAGCGCCGGGACAGGGCCGTATAGCAATCAGCCCCAGCATTTT. Translated, it gives CASSAGTGPYSNQPQHF. Looking up the rest from reference TRBV5-1 and TRBJ1-5 gives the full variable domain: KAGVTQTPRYLIKTRGQQVTLSCSPISGHRSVSWYQQTPGQGLQFLFEYFSETQRNKGNFPGRFSGRQFSNSRSEMNVSTLELGDSALYLCASSAGTGPYSNQPQHFGDGTRLSIL.

The chain is built from TRBV27 and TRBJ1-5, with 7 bases aligning to TRBD1. CDR1 and CDR2 from the germline V gene are MNHEY and SMNVEV (reference sequence). V trimming: 7 bases; J trimming: 7 bases; junction bases outside the gene matches: 10. CDR3 size: 14 residues. The CDR3 region has the DNA TGTGCCAGCACCCGCAGACAGGGCGGGCAGCCCCAGCATTTT. This encodes CASTRRQGGQPQHF.

This clonotype was counted a single time. The chain recombines TRBV6-1 with TRBJ2-3; D possibly corresponds to TRBD1 (6 bases). The germline V gene has CDR1 MNHNS and CDR2 SASEGT. V was clipped by 4 bases and J by 3 bases, with 14 bases between them. The CDR3 consists of 15 residues. The CDR3 DNA reads TGTGCCAGCAGTGCCCAGGGGCTAAGGACAGATACGCAGTATTTT. Translating gives CASSAQGLRTDTQYF.

The chain recombines TRBV27 with TRBJ2-7; 7 nucleotides agree with TRBD1. CDR1 MNHEY and CDR2 SMNVEV come from the germline V gene (reference sequence). The CDR3 totals 14 residues. With V trimmed by 5 bases and J by 2 bases, 6 bases remained unmatched. The CDR3 sequence is CASSPDRRTYEQYF. CDR3 DNA sequence: TGTGCCAGCAGTCCGGACAGGAGAACCTACGAGCAGTACTTC.

This sequence joins TRBV7-2 and TRBJ2-3; D ambiguous. The V gene's germline CDR1 is SGHTA and CDR2 FQGNSA. The CDR3 spans 13 residues. Trimming took 5 bases from V and 2 from J, leaving 8 bases between them. Written as DNA, the CDR3 is TGTGCCAGCAGCCTGGGGATCACAGATACGCAGTATTTT. Translation gives CASSLGITDTQYF.

Written as DNA, the CDR3 is TGCGCCAGCAGCCAAAAGGGACTAGCGGGAGGCGGAGATACGCAGTATTTT. The encoded protein is CASSQKGLAGGGDTQYF. V usage is TRBV4-3 and J usage is TRBJ2-3; 15 positions agree with TRBD2. Germline loops: CDR1 LGHNA, CDR2 YSLEER. The CDR3 has 17 amino acids. J lost 5 bases, V lost 2 bases, and 5 bases had no gene match.